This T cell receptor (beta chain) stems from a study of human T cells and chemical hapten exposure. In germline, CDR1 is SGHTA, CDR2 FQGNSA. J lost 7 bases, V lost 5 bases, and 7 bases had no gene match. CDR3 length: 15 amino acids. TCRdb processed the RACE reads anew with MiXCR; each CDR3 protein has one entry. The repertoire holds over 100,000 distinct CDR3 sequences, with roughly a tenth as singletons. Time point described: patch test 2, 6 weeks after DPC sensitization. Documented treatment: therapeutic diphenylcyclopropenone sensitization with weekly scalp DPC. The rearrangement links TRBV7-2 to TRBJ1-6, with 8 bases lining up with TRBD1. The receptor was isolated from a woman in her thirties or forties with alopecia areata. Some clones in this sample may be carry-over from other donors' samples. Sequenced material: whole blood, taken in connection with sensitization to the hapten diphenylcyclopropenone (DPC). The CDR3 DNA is TGTGCCAGCAGCGAGGACAGGGCGGGAAATTCACCCCTCCACTTT. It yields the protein CASSEDRAGNSPLHF.